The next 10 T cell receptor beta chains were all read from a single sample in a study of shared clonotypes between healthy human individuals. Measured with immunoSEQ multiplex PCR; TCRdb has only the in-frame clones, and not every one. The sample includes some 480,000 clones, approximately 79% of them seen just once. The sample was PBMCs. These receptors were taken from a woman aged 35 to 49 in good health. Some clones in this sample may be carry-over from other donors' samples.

CDR3 residues: CASSLGTYGTVPEKLFF. The CDR3, as DNA: TGTGCCAGCAGCTTGGGGACCTACGGGACGGTGCCTGAAAAACTGTTTTTT. The V call is TRBV5-8, the J call TRBJ1-4; TRBD1 might be the D (5 bases). Germline loops: CDR1 SGHTS, CDR2 YDEGEE. V lost 0 bases, J lost 7 bases, and 19 bases lay in between. The CDR3 consists of 17 residues.

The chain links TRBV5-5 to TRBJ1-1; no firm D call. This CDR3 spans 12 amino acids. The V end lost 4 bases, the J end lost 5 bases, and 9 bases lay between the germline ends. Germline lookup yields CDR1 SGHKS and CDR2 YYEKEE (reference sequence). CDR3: CASSLPGTEAFF. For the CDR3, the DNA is TGTGCCAGCAGCCTACCGGGGACTGAAGCTTTCTTT.

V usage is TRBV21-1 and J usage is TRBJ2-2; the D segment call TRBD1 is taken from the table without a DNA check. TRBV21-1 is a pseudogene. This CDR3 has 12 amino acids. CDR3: CAGLQVAGELFF. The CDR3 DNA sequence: TGTGCCGGTCTACAGGTTGCCGGGGAGCTGTTTTTT.

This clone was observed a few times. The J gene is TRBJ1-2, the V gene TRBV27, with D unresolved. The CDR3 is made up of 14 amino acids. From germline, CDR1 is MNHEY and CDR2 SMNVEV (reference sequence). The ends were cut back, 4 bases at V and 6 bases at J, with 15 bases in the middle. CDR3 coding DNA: TGTGCCAGCAGTTCGGTTTGGGCAAATGATGGCTACACCTTC. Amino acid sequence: CASSSVWANDGYTF.

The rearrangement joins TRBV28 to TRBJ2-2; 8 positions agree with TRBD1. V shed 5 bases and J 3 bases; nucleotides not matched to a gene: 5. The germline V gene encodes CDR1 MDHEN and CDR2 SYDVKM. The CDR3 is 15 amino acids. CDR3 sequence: CASSPRTGYTGELFF. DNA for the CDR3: TGTGCCAGCAGTCCCCGGACAGGGTACACCGGGGAGCTGTTTTTT.

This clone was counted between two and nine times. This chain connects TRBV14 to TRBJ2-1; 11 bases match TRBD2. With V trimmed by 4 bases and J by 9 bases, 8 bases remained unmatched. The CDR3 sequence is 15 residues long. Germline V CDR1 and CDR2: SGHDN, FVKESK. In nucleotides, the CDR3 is TGTGCCAGCAGCCCCTTTGGGCTAGCGGGAGGTGAGCAGTTCTTC. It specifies CASSPFGLAGGEQFF.

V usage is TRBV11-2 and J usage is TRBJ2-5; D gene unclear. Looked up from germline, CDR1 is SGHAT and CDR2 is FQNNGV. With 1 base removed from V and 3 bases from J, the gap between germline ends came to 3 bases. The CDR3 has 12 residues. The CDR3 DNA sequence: TGTGCCAGCAGCTTAGGGGAAGAGACCCAGTACTTC. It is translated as CASSLGEETQYF.

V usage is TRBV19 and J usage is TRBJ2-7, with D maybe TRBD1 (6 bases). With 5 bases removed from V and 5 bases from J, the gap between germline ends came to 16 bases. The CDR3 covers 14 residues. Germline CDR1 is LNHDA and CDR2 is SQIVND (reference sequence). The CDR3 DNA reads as TGTGCCAGTAGTCCCCGACAGGAATATCACGAGCAGTACTTC. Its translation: CASSPRQEYHEQYF.

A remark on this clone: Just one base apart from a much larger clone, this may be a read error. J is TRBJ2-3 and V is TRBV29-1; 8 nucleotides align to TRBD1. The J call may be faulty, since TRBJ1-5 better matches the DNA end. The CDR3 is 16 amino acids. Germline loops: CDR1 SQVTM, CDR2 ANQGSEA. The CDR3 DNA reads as TGCAGCGTTGAAGCACTGGGGACAGGCGGCACAGATACGCAGCATTTT. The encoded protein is CSVEALGTGGTDTQHF.

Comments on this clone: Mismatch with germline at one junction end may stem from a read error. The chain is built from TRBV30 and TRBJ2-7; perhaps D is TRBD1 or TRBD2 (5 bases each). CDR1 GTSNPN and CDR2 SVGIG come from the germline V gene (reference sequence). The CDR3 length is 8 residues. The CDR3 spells CAWSGGRF. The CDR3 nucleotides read TGTGCCTGGAGTGGGGGGAGATTC.